The 13 T cell receptor beta chains given below trace back to one sample, sequenced in a study of response to subunit inactivated influenza vaccine (dated by TCRdb to 2016 to 2019). Receptors were amplified or captured by RT-PCR. The sequencing machine was an Illumina HiSeq 2500. The raw public reads went through TCRdb reprocessing: fastp at Q25, MiXCR clone calling, in-frame beta chains kept. CDR3 protein duplicates are merged, each entry listing the most common genes and DNA. This sample comprises roughly 670,000 distinct CDR3 sequences, around 15% of them detected only once. The ten largest clonotypes hold 6% to 9.5% of the sample. The sample was PBMCs from blood, taken approximately 15 days before vaccination. Every receptor here comes from a man aged 45 to 65 who received an inactivated influenza vaccine. Donor details come from another sample of the same person, matched by shared clones.

The chain combines TRBV20-1 with TRBJ2-3, with 13 bases lining up with TRBD2. In germline, CDR1 is DFQATT, CDR2 SNEGSKA (reference sequence). This CDR3 contains 14 residues. V was pared by 6 bases and J by 4 bases, with 4 bases of the junction left unmatched. CDR3 DNA: TGCAGTGCCACTAGCGGGAGGGGGGCAGATACGCAGTATTTT. Translation: CSATSGRGADTQYF.

The chain uses TRBV20-1 and TRBJ2-1; tentatively, D is TRBD1 (5 bases). V gave up 3 bases and J gave up 1 base, with 10 bases separating them. Germline V gives CDR1 DFQATT, CDR2 SNEGSKA (reference sequence). The CDR3 is made up of 14 amino acids. CDR3 protein: CSASPGPSYNEQFF. CDR3 DNA: TGCAGTGCTAGCCCAGGGCCATCCTACAATGAGCAGTTCTTC.

The chain employs TRBV28 and TRBJ1-2, with D possibly matching TRBD1 (5 bases). CDR1 is MDHEN and CDR2 is SYDVKM in the germline V gene. The V and J ends lost 3 bases and 8 bases respectively, with 19 bases between them. This CDR3 region has 15 residues. The CDR3 loop reads CASSFPIAGGDGYTF. CDR3 nucleotides: TGTGCCAGCAGTTTCCCAATCGCCGGAGGGGACGGCTACACCTTC.

This sequence joins TRBV29-1 and TRBJ2-7; D not resolved. With 3 bases removed from V and 4 bases from J, the gap between germline ends came to 7 bases. Germline V gene sequence: CDR1 SQVTM, CDR2 ANQGSEA. The CDR3 covers 11 residues. The chain's CDR3 is CSVDTPYEQYF. Here the CDR3 DNA reads TGCAGCGTTGACACCCCATACGAGCAGTACTTC.

This clonotype was observed a few times. The chain couples TRBV12-3 or TRBV12-4 to TRBJ2-2; 7 bases fit TRBD1. After removal of 6 bases from V and 3 bases from J, the junction contained 7 bases not matched to a gene. CDR3 size: 15 residues. The CDR3 DNA reads TGTGCCAGCAGCTTCCGACAGGGTGACACCGGGGAGCTGTTTTTT. This sequence encodes CASSFRQGDTGELFF.

This clonotype was seen only a few times. V and J are TRBV7-8 and TRBJ2-5; D not certain. Between the trimmed V and J ends, which lost 5 bases and 1 base, there was a span of 14 bases. Per the germline V gene, CDR1 is SGHVS and CDR2 is FQNEAQ. The CDR3 runs 15 residues. The CDR3: CASSLTRTGQETQYF. CDR3 DNA sequence: TGTGCCAGCAGCCTTACCCGGACGGGCCAAGAGACCCAGTACTTC.

This clonotype was counted between two and nine times. The gene calls are TRBV5-1 and TRBJ2-5; 12 bases are shared with TRBD1. This CDR3 is 16 amino acids long. V dropped 5 bases and J dropped 5; count of bases not matched to a gene: 10. CDR1 is SGHRS, CDR2 YFSETQ, per germline. CDR3 bases: TGCGCCAGCAGGCGAGCCGGGACAGGGGGCGACGAGACCCAGTACTTC. Its protein product is CASRRAGTGGDETQYF.

This chain connects TRBV6-2 or TRBV6-3 to TRBJ1-6; TRBD1 agrees at 7 bases. Germline trimming cut 2 bases from V and 10 bases from J; bases unmatched to any gene: 5. The CDR3 runs 14 residues. Germline V gives CDR1 MNHEY, CDR2 SVGEGT. CDR3 nucleotides: TGTGCCAGCAGTTACCGGACAGGTATCTCACCCCTCCACTTT. It codes for CASSYRTGISPLHF.

This clonotype was observed a few times. The chain has TRBV15 and TRBJ2-3, with TRBD2 identical over 12 bases. The CDR3 is 16 amino acids. V lost 4 bases to trimming and J lost 1 base; unmatched junction nucleotides: 3. The germline V gene encodes CDR1 LNHNV and CDR2 YYDKDF (reference sequence). The CDR3 DNA sequence: TGTGCCACCAGCAAAAGACTAGCGGGAGGCACAGATACGCAGTATTTT. Translation: CATSKRLAGGTDTQYF. The full variable domain, rest sourced from reference TRBV15 and TRBJ2-3, is DAMVIQNPRYQVTQFGKPVTLSCSQTLNHNVMYWYQQKSSQAPKLLFHYYDKDFNNEADTPDNFQSRRPNTSFCFLDIRSPGLGDTAMYLCATSKRLAGGTDTQYFGPGTRLTVL.

The chain employs TRBV28 and TRBJ2-3; TRBD1 agrees at 10 bases. CDR3 length: 19 amino acids. V was pared by 3 bases and J by 5 bases, with 17 bases of the junction left unmatched. The germline CDR1 and CDR2 sequences are MDHEN and SYDVKM. The DNA for the CDR3 is TGTGCCAGCAGTTTTTTAGACTCGACGACAGGGGGCTTTGGAGATACGCAGTATTTT. It encodes CASSFLDSTTGGFGDTQYF.

This chain uses TRBV28 with TRBJ2-3, with 9 bases matching TRBD2. The junction had 9 bases not matched to a gene; V was cut back by 4 bases and J by 1 base. CDR3 length equals 17 residues. Germline assignment: CDR1 MDHEN and CDR2 SYDVKM. CDR3 region: CASSSAGGATGTDTQYF. As DNA, the CDR3 is TGTGCCAGCAGTTCTGCGGGAGGGGCCACGGGCACAGATACGCAGTATTTT.

Ten or more counts support this clonotype. The gene calls are TRBV6-2 or TRBV6-3 and TRBJ2-2, with unresolved D. This CDR3 is built from 12 residues. The ends were cut back, 6 bases at V and 6 bases at J, with 8 bases in the middle. From germline, CDR1 is MNHEY and CDR2 SVGEGT. Here the CDR3 reads CASSQGSGELFF. CDR3 DNA: TGTGCCAGCAGCCAAGGATCCGGGGAGCTGTTTTTT.

The table lists this clonotype with a few counts. This chain joins TRBV6-2 or TRBV6-3 and TRBJ1-5; D might be TRBD1 (6 bases). Germline lookup yields CDR1 MNHEY and CDR2 SVGEGT. V was cut by 1 base and J by 1 base, with 14 bases left in between. The CDR3 has 17 residues. For the CDR3, the DNA is TGTGCCAGCAGTTACTACGCGGGCCAGGGGAGCAATCAGCCCCAGCATTTT. As protein: CASSYYAGQGSNQPQHF.